This T cell receptor (beta chain) was found in a study of blood T cell repertoires in COVID-19 (TCRdb year 2020). About the study as a whole: Samples covering the acute and convalescent phases of COVID-19 were provided by collaborators in the United States, Italy and Spain. The material from the prospective study consisted of cDNA or gDNA derived from T cells, B-cell-depleted T cells, or PBMCs. Subjects who had been exposed to COVID-19, were actively infected with it, or had recovered from it provided the deeply sampled blood TCRbeta repertoires that made up the dataset. The repertoires were released in a freely available public database intended as a resource for research on the immune response to SARS-CoV-2. The samples were drawn from two sources: the first 160 participants of the ongoing ImmuneRACE study, and 1,000 to 1,500 subjects contributed by 6 global collaborators. Nearly every sample came with metadata listing a de-identified subject ID, COVID-19 status, age in years and sex. HLA class I and class II types, where available, came from metadata supplied by the sample provider rather than from assay-based typing. What the authors observed across the whole study: The quantity of clinical and demographic metadata differed by source and by participant and was supplied without curation.

Participants in the prospective study were aged about 18 to 90 years, lived in 24 United States geographic areas, and enrolled through a virtual design. In the prospective study, cohorts were assigned on the basis of participant-reported clinical history obtained from a screening survey and a study questionnaire. In the prospective study, mobile phlebotomists collected whole blood, serum and a nasopharyngeal or oropharyngeal swab from each participant. Prospective study participants could optionally give additional blood draws and questionnaires over an approximately two-month period. Prospective study blood samples were shipped either frozen or at room temperature before DNA extraction. With regard to this clone: The antigen it binds to is not known. Base qualities were left out, and no much larger clone turns up one base away.

The immunoSEQ Assay, a bias-controlled multiplex PCR, was used to amplify TCRbeta CDR3 regions from genomic DNA. Turning to the authors' computational methods: The number of nucleated cells in each sample was estimated by amplification of reference gene primers within the assay. To quantify the absolute abundance of each unique TCRbeta CDR3 rearrangement, sequence reads were collapsed and filtered. For each sample, productive Simpson clonality was calculated as the square root of Simpson's diversity index across productive rearrangements. Not all clones reach the TCRdb copy of this immuneACCESS table, which keeps in-frame sequences only. Checked studies attribute under half of the gap to unresolved V genes and leave the rest unexplained. V, J and clone size are those of that table, while D and trimming were read from the DNA. Within this sample are 45,000 to 60,000 clones, with about 78% of them counted one time only. 5.8% of the sample comes from the top ten.

The sequencing input was PBMCs or T cells enriched from blood (not recorded which). This receptor was identified in a woman in her forties or fifties with acute COVID-19.

CDR3 protein: CASSGGMNTEAFF. The sequenced DNA: TGTGCCAGCAGCGGAGGCATGAACACTGAAGCTTTCTTT. The chain uses TRBV9 and TRBJ1-1, with the D gene not confidently named. CDR1 SGDLS and CDR2 YYNGEE are derived from the germline V gene. V gives up 3 bases and J gives up 0 bases, and the segment between their germline ends measures 6 bases. The CDR3 runs 13 amino acids, cysteine and phenylalanine included. Left in the record is the CDR3 DNA by itself, 39 bases read in frame from the first base.